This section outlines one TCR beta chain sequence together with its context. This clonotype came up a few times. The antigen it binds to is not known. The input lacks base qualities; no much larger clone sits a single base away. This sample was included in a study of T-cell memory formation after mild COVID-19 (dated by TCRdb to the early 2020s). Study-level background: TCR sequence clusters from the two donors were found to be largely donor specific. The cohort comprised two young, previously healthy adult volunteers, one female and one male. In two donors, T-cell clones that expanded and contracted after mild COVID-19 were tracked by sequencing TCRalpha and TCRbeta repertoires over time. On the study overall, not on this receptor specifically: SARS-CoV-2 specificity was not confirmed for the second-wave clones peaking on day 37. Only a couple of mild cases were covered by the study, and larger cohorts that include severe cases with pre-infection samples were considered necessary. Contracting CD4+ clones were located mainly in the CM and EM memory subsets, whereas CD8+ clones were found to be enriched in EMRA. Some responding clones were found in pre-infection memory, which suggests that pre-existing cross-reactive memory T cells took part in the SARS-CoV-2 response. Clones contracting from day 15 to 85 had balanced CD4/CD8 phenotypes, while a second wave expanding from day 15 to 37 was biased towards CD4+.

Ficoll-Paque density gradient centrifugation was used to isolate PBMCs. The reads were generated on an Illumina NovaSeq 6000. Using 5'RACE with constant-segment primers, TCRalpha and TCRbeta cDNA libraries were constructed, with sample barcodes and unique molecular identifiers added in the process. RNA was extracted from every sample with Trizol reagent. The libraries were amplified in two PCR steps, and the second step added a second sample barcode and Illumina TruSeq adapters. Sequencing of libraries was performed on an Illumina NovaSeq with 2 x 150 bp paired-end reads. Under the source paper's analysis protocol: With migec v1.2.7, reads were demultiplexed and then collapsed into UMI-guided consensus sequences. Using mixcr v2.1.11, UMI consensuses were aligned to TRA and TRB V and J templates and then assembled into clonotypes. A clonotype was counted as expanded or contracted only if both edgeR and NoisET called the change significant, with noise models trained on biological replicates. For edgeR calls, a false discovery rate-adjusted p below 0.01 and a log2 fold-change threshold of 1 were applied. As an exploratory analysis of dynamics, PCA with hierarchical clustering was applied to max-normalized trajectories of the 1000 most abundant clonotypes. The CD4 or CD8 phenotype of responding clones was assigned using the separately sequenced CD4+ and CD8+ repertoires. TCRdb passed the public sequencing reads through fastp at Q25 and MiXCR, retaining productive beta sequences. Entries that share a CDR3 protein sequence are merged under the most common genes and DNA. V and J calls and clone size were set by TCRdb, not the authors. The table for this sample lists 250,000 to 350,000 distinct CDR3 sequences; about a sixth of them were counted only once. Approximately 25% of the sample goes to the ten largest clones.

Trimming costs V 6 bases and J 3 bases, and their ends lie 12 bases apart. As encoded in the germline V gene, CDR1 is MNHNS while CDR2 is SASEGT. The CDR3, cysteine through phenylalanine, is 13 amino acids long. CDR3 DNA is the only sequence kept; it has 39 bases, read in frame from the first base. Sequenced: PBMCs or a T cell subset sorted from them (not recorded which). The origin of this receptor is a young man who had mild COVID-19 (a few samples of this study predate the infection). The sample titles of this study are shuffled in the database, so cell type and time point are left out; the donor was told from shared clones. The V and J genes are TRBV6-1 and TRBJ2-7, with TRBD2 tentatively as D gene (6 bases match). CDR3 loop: CASSGGPYYEQYF. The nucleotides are TGTGCCAGCAGCGGGGGTCCTTACTACGAGCAGTACTTC.